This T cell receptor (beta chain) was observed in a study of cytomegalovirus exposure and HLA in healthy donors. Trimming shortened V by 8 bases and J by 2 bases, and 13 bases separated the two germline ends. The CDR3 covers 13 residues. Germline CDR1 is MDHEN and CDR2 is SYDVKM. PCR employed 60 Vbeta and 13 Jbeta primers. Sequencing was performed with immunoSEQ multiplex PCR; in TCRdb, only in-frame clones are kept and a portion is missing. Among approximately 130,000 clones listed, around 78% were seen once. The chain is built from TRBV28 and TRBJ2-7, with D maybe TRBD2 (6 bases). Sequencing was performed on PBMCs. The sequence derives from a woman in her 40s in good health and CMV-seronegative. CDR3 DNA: TGTGCCAGCGGATACGGGGGACCCTACGAGCAGTACTTC. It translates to CASGYGGPYEQYF.